The clone carrying this T cell receptor beta chain has more than one count but fewer than ten. Its antigen is unidentified. This record comes from a study of beta chain features in type 1 diabetes. General study findings and limits: There was a moderate but significant shortening of TCRB CDR3s in all four CD4+ subsets of Type 1 diabetes patients. Type 1 diabetes patients had fewer VDJ junction insertions and more deletions. cDNA-based reads could over-represent cells with high TCR expression.

The ends were cut back, 7 bases at V and 3 bases at J, with 16 bases in the middle. Germline V gene lookup returns CDR1 LNHDA and CDR2 SQIVND (reference sequence). This CDR3 spans 15 amino acids. Every bit of the isolated RNA underwent reverse transcription, so sequencing read expressed TCRB transcripts. Sequencing was performed with immunoSEQ multiplex PCR; in TCRdb, only in-frame clones are kept and a portion is missing. The sample contains more than 150,000 clones, more than 10% of which appear only once. This TCR came from a woman aged 18-29 years in good health. This rearrangement joins TRBV19 to TRBJ1-5; no clear D gene. Sequencing was done on a sample of central memory CD4+ T cells from blood. The CDR3 region has the DNA TGTGCCAGTACCCCACTCTCAGACACCAATCAGCCCCAGCATTTT. Protein: CASTPLSDTNQPQHF.